This TCR beta chain was recorded in a study of OX40 agonist ivuxolimab in advanced cancers. Overall study context: Cohort: 82.7% men, mean age around 60, aged about 20 to 90. A history of anti-PD-1, anti-PD-L1 or anti-CTLA-4 therapy was acceptable, and over 30% had some. Three patients responded partially, comprising one with hepatocellular carcinoma and two with cutaneous melanoma. Study results and caveats: Among the lowest peripheral clonal expansion occurred in 0.1-3.0 mg/kg partial responders.

V shed 0 bases and J shed 3 bases, with 8 bases lying between them. This CDR3 is built from 14 residues. Germline lookup yields CDR1 SGHRS and CDR2 YFSETQ. A remark on this clone: The antigen is unknown.

The data were produced by immunoSEQ multiplex PCR, yet TCRdb's version contains in-frame clones alone and is incomplete. In the table there are around 97,000 clones, less than 85% of which are singletons. This clonotype was sampled from an adult with an advanced solid tumor such as melanoma, head and neck, liver or kidney cancer. The starting material was CD4+ or CD8+ T cells sorted from blood, obtained in a trial of the OX40 agonist ivuxolimab. V and J are TRBV5-1 and TRBJ2-3, with no clear D. The CDR3 DNA reads TGCGCCAGCAGCTTGGAGGTGGAAACAGATACGCAGTATTTT. It is translated as CASSLEVETDTQYF.